Shown below are 5 T cell receptor beta chains from a single sample sequenced in a study of metastatic and nonmetastatic thyroid tumors. All patients were treatment-naive before thyroid surgery. TCRdb reanalyzed the PCR reads via MiXCR. The data show over 70,000 clones, roughly a sixth seen once. The source material was blood. Receptors originate from a female donor with papillary thyroid cancer or a benign thyroid nodule (not recorded which). Some clones in this sample may be carry-over from other donors' samples.

This clone came up many times. The chain carries TRBV24-1 and TRBJ2-7; 8 bases are a match to TRBD1. The V gene end was trimmed by 2 bases and the J gene end by 1 base; junction bases not matched to a gene: 3. CDR1 and CDR2 from the germline V gene are KGHDR and SFDVKD. The CDR3 runs to 15 residues. The CDR3 DNA sequence: TGTGCCACCAGTGATTCCAGGACAGGGTCCTACGAGCAGTACTTC. This sequence encodes CATSDSRTGSYEQYF.

There are many counts of this clone. The chain has TRBV5-1 and TRBJ2-5, with a weak D call TRBD1 (6 bases). The CDR3 contains 14 residues. Germline values: CDR1 SGHRS, CDR2 YFSETQ. The V end lost 4 bases, the J end lost 1 base, and 11 bases lay between the germline ends. CDR3 in amino acids: CASSPGTLQETQYF. The CDR3 bases are TGCGCCAGCAGCCCCGGGACACTCCAAGAGACCCAGTACTTC.

The V call is TRBV18, the J call TRBJ1-2, with 7 bases identical to TRBD1. The CDR3 consists of 13 residues. The J segment lost 2 bases and the V segment lost 5 bases, leaving 2 bases of the junction unmatched. CDR1 and CDR2 from the germline V gene are KGHSH and LQKENI. For the CDR3, the DNA is TGTGCCAGCTCAGGAGGGGGCAACTATGGCTACACCTTC. It yields the protein CASSGGGNYGYTF.

This clone was recorded many times. V gene TRBV7-6 combines with J gene TRBJ2-2; D perhaps matches TRBD1 (5 bases). CDR3 length: 15 amino acids. V lost 5 bases and J 4 bases, leaving 14 bases between the germline ends. CDR1 and CDR2 (germline): SGHVS, FNYEAQ. CDR3 loop: CASSLSGHTTGELFF. The CDR3 nucleotides read TGTGCCAGCAGCCTATCAGGGCACACCACCGGGGAGCTGTTTTTT.

This clone was observed many times. V gene TRBV27 combines with J gene TRBJ2-7; D may be TRBD1 (5 bases). CDR3 length: 13 residues. The V and J ends lost 8 bases and 2 bases respectively, with 13 bases between them. Germline CDR1 and CDR2: MNHEY and SMNVEV (reference sequence). CDR3 DNA: TGTGCCAGCCGCTCCAGGGTTACCTACGAGCAGTACTTC. This codes for CASRSRVTYEQYF.